The 15 T cell receptor beta chains below all came from one sample that was sequenced in a study of blood T cell repertoires in COVID-19. Produced via immunoSEQ multiplex PCR; TCRdb's table is partial and in-frame only. In the table there are about 250,000 clones, about four fifths of which are singletons. Sequenced material: peripheral blood. The receptors here all came from a woman in her 40s who had recovered from COVID-19.

The V and J genes are TRBV7-9 and TRBJ2-2; D not certain. The CDR3 spans 14 residues. V dropped 4 bases and J dropped 2 bases, with 8 bases sitting between them. Germline-derived CDR1 and CDR2 are SEHNR and FQNEAQ (reference sequence). For the CDR3, the DNA is TGTGCCAGCAGCTCTAGAGCCAACACCGGGGAGCTGTTTTTT. Translation: CASSSRANTGELFF.

The V and J genes are TRBV7-8 and TRBJ1-1; D may be TRBD1 (5 bases). CDR3 length equals 14 residues. Germline V gene data show CDR1 as SGHVS and CDR2 as FQNEAQ. The germline V and J ends were trimmed by 1 base and 4 bases, with 10 bases remaining between them. In DNA, the CDR3 is TGTGCCAGCAGCTTAGAATCAGGGTTCACTGAAGCTTTCTTT. It is translated as CASSLESGFTEAFF.

This chain links TRBV2 with TRBJ1-5; TRBD1 might be the D (6 bases). The CDR3 runs 14 residues. The V and J ends lost 5 bases and 2 bases respectively, with 10 bases between them. Germline V lookup: CDR1 SNHLY, CDR2 FYNNEI. This chain's CDR3 is CASSPGQRNQPQHF. CDR3 DNA: TGTGCCAGCAGTCCCGGACAGCGCAATCAGCCCCAGCATTTT.

This chain links TRBV7-9 with TRBJ2-3; D gene uncertain. This CDR3 spans 14 amino acids. Between the trimmed V and J ends, which lost 5 bases and 4 bases, there was a span of 13 bases. CDR1 is SEHNR, CDR2 FQNEAQ, per germline (reference sequence). The CDR3: CASSPRLGSDTQYF. The CDR3 region has the DNA TGTGCCAGCAGCCCCCGGTTGGGCTCAGATACGCAGTATTTT. Filled out from reference TRBV7-9 and TRBJ2-3, the complete variable domain reads DTGVSQNPRHKITKRGQNVTFRCDPISEHNRLYWYRQTLGQGPEFLTYFQNEAQLEKSRLLSDRFSAERPKGSFSTLEIQRTEQGDSAMYLCASSPRLGSDTQYFGPGTRLTVL.

The chain carries TRBV24-1 and TRBJ2-7, with 12 bases aligning to TRBD2. Germline values: CDR1 KGHDR, CDR2 SFDVKD. CDR3 length: 15 residues. The V gene end was trimmed by 5 bases and the J gene end by 3 bases; junction bases not matched to a gene: 4. The CDR3 region has the DNA TGTGCCACCAGTGCCCCGGGACTAGCGGGCTACGAGCAGTACTTC. Its translation: CATSAPGLAGYEQYF.

The chain uses TRBV11-2 and TRBJ2-5, with D possibly TRBD1 on 6 matching bases. The CDR3 is 15 amino acids. Trimming pared 6 bases from V and 1 base from J, leaving 15 bases between. Germline V gives CDR1 SGHAT, CDR2 FQNNGV. The CDR3 region has the DNA TGTGCCAGCAGTGGTCTCGGGACAAGCCAAGAGACCCAGTACTTC. Its translation is CASSGLGTSQETQYF.

This chain connects TRBV11-2 to TRBJ1-1; possible D gene TRBD1, 6 bases. CDR1 and CDR2 (germline): SGHAT, FQNNGV. V was trimmed by 5 bases and J by 7 bases, leaving 14 bases between them. The CDR3 has 13 residues. CDR3 DNA sequence: TGTGCCAGCAGCCCCGGGGGGGGCGATGAAGCTTTCTTT. This encodes CASSPGGGDEAFF.

This chain links TRBV4-1 with TRBJ1-1; no reliable D call. In germline, CDR1 is MGHRA, CDR2 YSYEKL. This CDR3 comprises 14 residues. V gave up 0 bases and J gave up 0 bases, with 5 bases separating them. CDR3: CASSQESLNTEAFF. CDR3 in DNA: TGCGCCAGCAGCCAAGAAAGCTTGAACACTGAAGCTTTCTTT.

The chain joins TRBV27 to TRBJ1-2; a weak D match, TRBD1 (6 bases). The germline gives CDR1 MNHEY, CDR2 SMNVEV (reference sequence). V was cut by 6 bases and J by 7 bases, with 15 bases left in between. This CDR3 is built from 13 residues. In DNA form, the CDR3 reads TGTGCCAGCAGCCCAGGGGCAAGGGGTGGCTACACCTTC. This gives the protein CASSPGARGGYTF.

V is TRBV7-8 and J is TRBJ2-5; 7 bases agree with TRBD2. The CDR3 extends over 17 amino acids. Germline CDR1 SGHVS, CDR2 FQNEAQ. Unmatched junction bases numbered 12, after V lost 2 bases and J lost 3 bases. Here the CDR3 DNA reads TGTGCCAGCAGCTTAACCCGAGCCCCGACTAGCAAAGAGACCCAGTACTTC. It codes for CASSLTRAPTSKETQYF.

The chain employs TRBV2 and TRBJ2-3; D might be TRBD2 (6 bases). Per germline, CDR1 SNHLY and CDR2 FYNNEI. The ends were cut back, 4 bases at V and 0 bases at J, with 26 bases in the middle. CDR3 size: 20 residues. This chain's CDR3 is CASSAMEGPPLVTSTDTQYF. The CDR3 region has the DNA TGTGCCAGCAGTGCGATGGAGGGCCCTCCTTTGGTTACTAGCACAGATACGCAGTATTTT.

The gene calls are TRBV24-1 and TRBJ1-2, with D perhaps matching TRBD1 (5 bases). Germline assignment: CDR1 KGHDR and CDR2 SFDVKD. V dropped 3 bases and J dropped 4 bases, with 11 bases sitting between them. The CDR3 has 14 residues. CDR3 sequence (DNA): TGTGCCACCAGTGATCCCCCAAGGGGCTATGGCTACACCTTC. Translating it yields CATSDPPRGYGYTF.

The rearrangement joins TRBV28 to TRBJ1-6, with 8 bases that match TRBD1. The CDR3 is 13 amino acids. The germline V gene encodes CDR1 MDHEN and CDR2 SYDVKM. V gave up 5 bases and J gave up 10 bases; unmatched junction bases: 4. The CDR3 region is CASSTGQGSPLHF. CDR3 DNA: TGTGCCAGCAGTACTGGACAGGGCTCACCCCTCCACTTT.

The J gene is TRBJ2-5, the V gene TRBV11-1; maybe TRBD1 (6 bases). V lost 2 bases and J lost 3, with 13 bases in between. The germline V gene encodes CDR1 SGHAT and CDR2 FQDESV (reference sequence). The CDR3 runs to 15 residues. The CDR3 sequence is CASSLSRGSKETQYF. CDR3 DNA sequence: TGTGCCAGCAGCTTAAGCAGGGGATCTAAAGAGACCCAGTACTTC.

This clone was seen once. The CDR3 spells CAISETGTSTTQYF. The CDR3 DNA reads as TGTGCCATCAGTGAGACCGGGACTAGCACCACGCAGTATTTT. The genes are TRBV10-3 and TRBJ2-3; 9 positions agree with TRBD2. CDR1 ENHRY and CDR2 SYGVKD come from the germline V gene. This CDR3 has 14 amino acids. Germline trimming cut 2 bases from V and 9 bases from J; bases unmatched to any gene: 6.